This T cell receptor (beta chain) stems from a study of Graves' ophthalmopathy and Graves' hyperthyroidism (dated by TCRdb to between 2017 and 2018). In terms of the full investigation: Hyperthyroidism was defined as stable when no progression to ophthalmopathy occurred within 18 months of follow-up. TCR beta repertoire signatures were used to distinguish Graves' ophthalmopathy from Graves' hyperthyroidism and to predict progression to ophthalmopathy. In total, over 130 blood samples were TCR-sequenced: 40 to 45 ophthalmopathy, approximately 80 hyperthyroidism and approximately 17 hyperthyroidism-to-ophthalmopathy patients. To explore V-J signatures that separate ophthalmopathy from hyperthyroidism, a discovery set of about 96 patients was enrolled, consisting of 43 with ophthalmopathy and roughly 59 with stable hyperthyroidism. An independent validation cohort comprised some 18 hyperthyroidism patients and some 16 patients who later progressed from hyperthyroidism to ophthalmopathy. In six hyperthyroidism patients, T-cell repertoires of thyroid tissue and blood were compared. After sampling, hyperthyroidism patients received methimazole starting at 30 mg daily, and ophthalmopathy patients received high-dose intravenous methylprednisolone. The paper's findings and limits, for the study overall: Ophthalmopathy was separated from stable hyperthyroidism by the 13-signature model with more than 85% sensitivity and about 83% specificity in cross-validation and with 80%/75% in the test set. No statistical method was used to predetermine the sample size, and group allocation was not hidden from the investigators. Most expanded thyroid clonotypes with a frequency above 0.001 also appeared in blood, which suggests that blood repertoires may reflect the immune response in the thyroid. In validation, the model predicted ophthalmopathy progression with about 71% sensitivity and roughly 78% specificity; roughly eleven predicted patients were CT-confirmed with GO in a median of roughly 6.8 months.

For repertoire sequencing, the TCR beta CDR3 regions were amplified from RNA transcripts. The first round of RT-PCR was done with HTBI primers and the Qiagen OneStep RT-PCR kit, and was followed by a second round of multiplex PCR, then size selection and purification. Libraries were sequenced paired-end with 100 bp reads on an Illumina HiSeq2000. The original methods were these. SOAPnuke was used to process the reads, throwing out any read that had adapters, had uncalled bases, had a mean Phred below 15, or lacked an exact constant-primer or identifier match. COPE v1.2.5 was used to merge high-quality paired reads. Clonotypes were defined as unique nucleotide sequences and were aligned to IMGT TRB V, D and J references using MiTCR v1.1. Only V-J combinations with frequency above 0.0001 were analysed, covering approximately 99% of repertoires. For each V-J combination, a TCR clonal expansion and chaos score was defined as the ratio of F50 clonal expansion to chaos observed in the TCRdist matrix. Welch's t-statistics and random forest were used to reduce the features to some 13 V-J combinations, which were then used as input to a naive Bayes classifier. The Morisita-Horn index was used to measure how similar the thyroid and blood repertoires were. TCRdb itself trimmed the public reads at Q25 with fastp, ran MiXCR and retained productive beta chains. Every entry covers one CDR3 protein and lists the most common genes and DNA from its rows. It is TCRdb's table, rather than the study itself, that gives the V and J calls and clone size. The sample profile shows a few hundred thousand distinct CDR3 sequences; approximately 37% of them were found once. The ten top clones hold about 4.1% of the sample.

Hyperthyroidism patients were newly diagnosed, with disease duration under 2 months, and aged 18 to 65 years. Anyone with other autoimmune diseases, uncontrolled infections, pregnancy or lactation was excluded from the study. Clinical symptoms, serum thyroxine, TRAb, thyroid ultrasound and orbital computed tomography were used for diagnosis. Total RNA was extracted with Trizol reagent and quality-checked on an Agilent 2100 Bioanalyzer. This clonotype was seen a handful of times. Its binding antigen is unknown. Per-base qualities were not stored, and no clone one base away is much larger. CDR1 is given as SNHLY and CDR2 as FYNNEI, both from the germline V gene. Its CDR3 holds 18 amino acids, cysteine through phenylalanine. Kept here is only the CDR3 DNA, which spans 54 bases and is read in frame from base 1. V lost 4 bases and J lost 5 bases, and the count of bases not matched to a germline gene is 15.

Recombination connected TRBV2 to TRBJ1-5; 9 central bases correspond to TRBD1. This receptor was taken from an adult man with Graves' hyperthyroidism. The sample was peripheral blood or thyroid tissue (not recorded which). The CDR3 protein sequence reads: CASSGRTGALGWYQPQHF. The DNA sequence is given as TGTGCCAGCAGTGGGCGGACAGGGGCCCTTGGGTGGTATCAGCCCCAGCATTTT.